This T cell receptor beta chain was recorded in a study of CD8 T cells in ankylosing spondylitis. General observations from the study: The authors reported significant enrichment of disease-linked clones in matched ankylosing spondylitis synovial fluid. Clones linked with disease were CD8+ and fairly uncommon in the peripheral blood. Several highly homologous variants made up a TCR beta motif, and this motif appeared characteristic of ankylosing spondylitis blood.

The TCR beta libraries were generated through quantitative 5'-RACE incorporating molecular barcodes. TCRdb reanalysed the 5' RACE reads using MiXCR and keeps one entry per CDR3 protein. Among under 450,000 distinct CDR3 sequences listed, roughly 20% were seen once. This CDR3 is 16 amino acids long. V was cut by 7 bases and J by 2 bases, with 18 bases left in between. Concerning this clonotype: What it binds is not known.

J is TRBJ1-5 and V is TRBV12-3 or TRBV12-4; tentatively, D is TRBD1 (5 bases). The source is a male donor with ankylosing spondylitis or in good health (not recorded which). Sequenced sample: blood, either unsorted or a sorted T cell fraction (not recorded which). The CDR3 loop reads CASTPKGPRGNQPQHF. CDR3 sequence (DNA): TGTGCCAGCACCCCGAAGGGGCCTCGAGGCAATCAGCCCCAGCATTTT.